This TCR beta chain was identified during a study of T cells in women clearing cervical HPV infection. HPV was found by MY09/MY11 PCR and dot-blot genotyping. immunoSEQ multiplex PCR used an average of roughly 1,100 ng genomic DNA. The data were produced by immunoSEQ multiplex PCR, yet TCRdb's version contains in-frame clones alone and is incomplete. The sample table includes some 39,000 clones. The TCR was taken from a woman aged 18 to 75 with a cervical HPV16 infection that either progressed to CIN3+ or cleared (not recorded which). Sequenced material: blood buffy coat.

The CDR3 bases that were read are TGCAGTGCTAGAGGGGTGAGTGGGGCCAACGTG. Translated, it gives CSARGVSGANV. The whole CDR3 sequence reads CSARGVSGANVLFF. The rearrangement links TRBV20-1 to TRBJ2-2, with D possibly matching TRBD1 (5 bases). The CDR3 end is not reached by the read, which stops 3 residues before it; the germline J gene fills it in. CDR1 is DFQATT and CDR2 is SNEGSKA in the germline V gene (reference sequence). The CDR3 is made up of 14 amino acids.